This T cell receptor beta chain was identified in a study of immune evolution from preneoplasia to lung adenocarcinoma. Overall study findings and caveats: Top clone frequencies peaked in normal lung, apparently declining through invasive adenocarcinoma. Later-stage lesions appeared to have more T cells, more diversity, less clonality.

On this clone: Its antigen is not identified.

This table comes from immunoSEQ multiplex PCR, and its TCRdb copy is limited to in-frame clones, with some not included. Of approximately 4,700 clones in the sample, approximately 90% were seen once. Germline lookup yields CDR1 SGHRS and CDR2 YFSETQ. V lost 5 bases and J 0 bases, leaving 12 bases between the germline ends. The CDR3 is made up of 15 amino acids. This TCR was recovered from a person aged 50-59 years with lung adenocarcinoma. Sample: FFPE invasive lung adenocarcinoma tissue. The rearrangement links TRBV5-1 to TRBJ2-1; the D is unclear. The DNA for the CDR3 is TGCGCCAGCAGTTCCCAGGTTAGCTCCTACAATGAGCAGTTCTTC. This sequence encodes CASSSQVSSYNEQFF.